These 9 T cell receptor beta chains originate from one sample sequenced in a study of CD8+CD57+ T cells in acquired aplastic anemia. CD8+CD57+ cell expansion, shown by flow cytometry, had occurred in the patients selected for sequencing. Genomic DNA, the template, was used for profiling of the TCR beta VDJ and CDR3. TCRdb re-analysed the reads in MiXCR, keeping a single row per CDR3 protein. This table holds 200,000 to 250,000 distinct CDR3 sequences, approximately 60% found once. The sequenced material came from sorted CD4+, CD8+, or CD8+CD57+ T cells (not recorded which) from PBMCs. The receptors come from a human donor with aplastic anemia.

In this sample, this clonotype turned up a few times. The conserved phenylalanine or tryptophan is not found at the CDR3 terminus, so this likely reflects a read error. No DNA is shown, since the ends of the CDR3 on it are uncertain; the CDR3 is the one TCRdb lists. The CDR3 sequence: CASSLDGHLL. J is TRBJ1-6 and V is TRBV5-6; TRBD1, the table's D call, lacks a check against the DNA. Germline assignment: CDR1 SGHDT and CDR2 YYEEEE. Counting both end residues, the CDR3 totals 10 amino acids.

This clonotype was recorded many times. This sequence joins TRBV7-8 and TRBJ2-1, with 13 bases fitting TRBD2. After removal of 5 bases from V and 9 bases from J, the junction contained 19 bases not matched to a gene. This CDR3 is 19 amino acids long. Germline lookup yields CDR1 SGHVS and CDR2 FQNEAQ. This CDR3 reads CASSPEGLAGISPSGEQFF. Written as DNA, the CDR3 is TGTGCCAGCAGCCCCGAGGGACTAGCGGGAATTTCACCTTCTGGTGAGCAGTTCTTC.

CDR3 DNA sequence: TGCGCCAGCAGCTTGCTCTCCCAGGGAAACACTGAAGCTTTCTTT. Protein: CASSLLSQGNTEAFF. The V gene is TRBV5-1, the J gene TRBJ1-1; D may be TRBD1 (5 bases). This CDR3 has 15 amino acids. Trimming stripped 1 base from V and 2 bases from J, with 12 bases between. The V gene's germline CDR1 is SGHRS and CDR2 YFSETQ.

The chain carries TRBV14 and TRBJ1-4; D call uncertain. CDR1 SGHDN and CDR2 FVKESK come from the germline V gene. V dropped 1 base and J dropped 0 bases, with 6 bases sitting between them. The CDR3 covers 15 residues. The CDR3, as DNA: TGTGCCAGCAGCCAAGGGGAAACAACTAATGAAAAACTGTTTTTT. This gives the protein CASSQGETTNEKLFF.

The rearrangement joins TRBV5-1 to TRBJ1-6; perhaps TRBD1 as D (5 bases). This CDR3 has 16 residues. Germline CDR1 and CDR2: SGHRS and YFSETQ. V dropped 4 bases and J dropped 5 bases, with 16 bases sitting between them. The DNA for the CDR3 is TGCGCCAGCAGCCCCACTCGGGGACTTCATAATTCACCCCTCCACTTT. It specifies CASSPTRGLHNSPLHF.

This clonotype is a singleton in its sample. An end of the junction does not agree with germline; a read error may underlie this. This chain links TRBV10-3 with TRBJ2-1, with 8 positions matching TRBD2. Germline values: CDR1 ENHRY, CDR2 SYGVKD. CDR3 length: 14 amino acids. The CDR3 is CAISGREVGNGQFF. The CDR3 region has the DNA TGTGCCATCAGCGGGAGGGAAGTTGGAAATGGGCAGTTCTTC.

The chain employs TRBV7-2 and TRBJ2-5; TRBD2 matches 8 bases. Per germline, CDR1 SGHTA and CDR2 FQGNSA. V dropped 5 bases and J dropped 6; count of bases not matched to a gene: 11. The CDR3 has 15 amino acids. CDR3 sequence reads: CASSAALAGGKTQYF. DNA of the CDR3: TGTGCCAGCAGCGCCGCACTGGCGGGGGGAAAGACCCAGTACTTC.

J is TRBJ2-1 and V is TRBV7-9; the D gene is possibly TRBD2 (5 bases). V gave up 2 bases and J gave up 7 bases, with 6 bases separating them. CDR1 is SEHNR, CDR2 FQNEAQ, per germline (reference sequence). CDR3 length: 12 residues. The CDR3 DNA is TGTGCCAGCAGCTTATCGGGGAATGAGCAGTTCTTC. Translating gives CASSLSGNEQFF.

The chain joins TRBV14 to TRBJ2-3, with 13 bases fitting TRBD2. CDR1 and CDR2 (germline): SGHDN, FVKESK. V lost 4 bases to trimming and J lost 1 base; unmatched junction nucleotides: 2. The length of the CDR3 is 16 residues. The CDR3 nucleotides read TGTGCCAGCAGCCGACTAGCGGGGGGCCGCACAGATACGCAGTATTTT. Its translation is CASSRLAGGRTDTQYF.